Here is one TCR beta chain with its context. V was pared by 5 bases and J by 1 base, with 7 bases of the junction left unmatched. Per the germline V gene, CDR1 is MNHNY and CDR2 is SVGAGI (reference sequence). The CDR3 spans 16 residues. The data are from a study of blood T cell repertoires in COVID-19. For the study at large: Specimens from acute and convalescent COVID-19 originated in the United States, Italy and Spain. T cells, B-cell-depleted T cells, or PBMCs provided the cDNA or gDNA that served as material.

In the original processing: It was from reference gene primer amplification that nucleated cell counts were estimated. Method: immunoSEQ multiplex PCR; TCRdb's copy keeps in-frame clones and lacks some. The DNA gave D and trimming, while V, J and clone size come from that table. The sample has 110,000 or so clones; around four fifths are singletons. The V gene is TRBV6-6, the J gene TRBJ1-1; 10 nucleotides line up with TRBD1. This TCR derives from a woman aged 60-75 years with acute or convalescent COVID-19. The sequencing sample was made of peripheral blood. The CDR3 region has the DNA TGTGCCAGCAGTCCGGGACAGGGGCAAGGGAACACTGAAGCTTTCTTT. Amino acid sequence: CASSPGQGQGNTEAFF.